The clone carrying this TCR beta chain has at least ten counts. V shed 6 bases and J shed 0 bases, with 15 bases lying between them. The CDR3 sequence is 15 residues long. Germline lookup yields CDR1 MDHEN and CDR2 SYDVKM. The data are from a study of T cells in Graves' hyperthyroidism and ophthalmopathy. Researchers took RNA transcripts and amplified the TCR beta CDR3 regions from them. A set of HTBI primers served as the primers for a first-round RT-PCR of the TCR CDR3. TCRdb used MiXCR to reprocess the multiplex PCR reads, holding one entry per CDR3 protein. The data contain about 350,000 distinct CDR3 sequences, around 13% of them singletons.

The clonotype originates from a woman aged 40 to 49 with Graves' ophthalmopathy. Sequenced input: blood. The rearrangement links TRBV28 to TRBJ2-7; no firm D call. The CDR3 here is CASSWSRSPSYEQYF. The CDR3 DNA reads TGTGCCAGCAGCTGGTCGCGGAGCCCCTCCTACGAGCAGTACTTC.